This T cell receptor (beta chain) appears in the sequencing data of a study of shared clonotypes between healthy human individuals. Deletions cut 6 bases from V and 0 bases from J, with 9 bases between. The CDR3 has 13 residues. Germline loops: CDR1 MNHEY, CDR2 SMNVEV (reference sequence). The assay was run at deep level. The method was immunoSEQ multiplex PCR; TCRdb's version includes in-frame clones alone and lacks a portion of them. The table shows 1,500,000 or so clones, with 95% to 97% occurring only once. The receptor's source is a young man in good health. The genes are TRBV27 and TRBJ2-7; D is ambiguous. Sequences were obtained from naive CD4+ T cells sorted from blood. Subset reported: CD45RA+ positively selected. The CDR3, as DNA: TGTGCCAGCAGGCGGCAGACCTCCTACGAGCAGTACTTC. Residues: CASRRQTSYEQYF.